These 18 T cell receptor beta chains originate from one sample sequenced in a study of T cell repertoires in cytomegalovirus infection. Using its own MiXCR run on the reads, TCRdb lists one record per CDR3 protein. The table records 200,000 or so distinct CDR3 sequences, about 20% of them present only once. Sequencing input: PBMCs. These receptors were obtained from a human donor in good health (CMV status not recorded). Some clones in this sample may be carry-over from other donors' samples.

This rearrangement joins TRBV7-6 to TRBJ1-3; D may be TRBD1 (6 bases). The germline V gene encodes CDR1 SGHVS and CDR2 FNYEAQ. Trimming stripped 1 base from V and 6 bases from J, with 16 bases between. The length of the CDR3 is 16 residues. This CDR3 reads CASSLDQGRFVNTIYF. The CDR3 DNA is TGTGCCAGCAGCTTAGATCAGGGGCGGTTTGTAAACACCATATATTTT.

This clonotype was recorded a few times. V gene TRBV7-9 combines with J gene TRBJ2-3; no reliable D call. V was shortened by 4 bases and J by 6 bases, with 8 bases between the two germline ends. Germline V gene sequence: CDR1 SEHNR, CDR2 FQNEAQ (reference sequence). The CDR3 length is 12 residues. The CDR3 reads CASSSLRDTQYF. DNA for the CDR3: TGTGCCAGCAGCTCCCTTCGGGATACGCAGTATTTT. The full variable domain, with the rest looked up from reference TRBV7-9 and TRBJ2-3, is DTGVSQNPRHKITKRGQNVTFRCDPISEHNRLYWYRQTLGQGPEFLTYFQNEAQLEKSRLLSDRFSAERPKGSFSTLEIQRTEQGDSAMYLCASSSLRDTQYFGPGTRLTVL.

This chain uses TRBV10-3 with TRBJ2-1, with 7 positions matching TRBD2. In germline, CDR1 is ENHRY, CDR2 SYGVKD. Germline trimming cut 8 bases from V and 2 bases from J; bases unmatched to any gene: 3. CDR3 size: 13 residues. The CDR3 sequence: CAIGAGAYNEQFF. The CDR3, as DNA: TGTGCCATCGGGGCGGGAGCCTACAATGAGCAGTTCTTC.

A single count supports this clonotype. This chain uses TRBV14 with TRBJ2-7, with TRBD2 identical over 9 bases. Germline V CDR1 and CDR2: SGHDN, FVKESK. The CDR3 is 16 residues long. V lost 2 bases, J lost 6 bases, and 11 bases stayed unmatched. For the CDR3, the DNA is TGTGCCAGCAGCCAATGGGAAGTAGCGGGAGAAGGCGAGCAGTACTTC. As protein: CASSQWEVAGEGEQYF.

This clonotype was found a few times. This rearrangement joins TRBV28 to TRBJ1-5; D gene unclear. This CDR3 has 10 amino acids. CDR1 and CDR2 (germline): MDHEN, SYDVKM. V was cut by 6 bases and J by 11 bases, with 8 bases left in between. In DNA form, the CDR3 reads TGTGCCAGCAGCCAGAATTCCCAGCATTTT. This codes for CASSQNSQHF.

This chain links TRBV12-5 with TRBJ2-1; 9 positions agree with TRBD2. CDR1 is LGHNT, CDR2 FRNRAP, per germline. V gave up 0 bases and J gave up 5 bases; unmatched junction bases: 11. This CDR3 has 18 amino acids. The CDR3, as DNA: TGTGCTAGTGGTTTGGTACTGAGGAGGTCTAGCGGGGACAATGAGCAGTTCTTC. Translated, it gives CASGLVLRRSSGDNEQFF.

In this sample, this clonotype turned up many times. DNA of the CDR3: TGTGCCAGCAGCTTTGACAGAGTCCAAGAGACCCAGTACTTC. This gives the protein CASSFDRVQETQYF. The chain has TRBV7-2 and TRBJ2-5; D might be TRBD1 (5 bases). Germline V gene sequence: CDR1 SGHTA, CDR2 FQGNSA. This CDR3 region has 14 residues. The V end lost 3 bases, the J end lost 1 base, and 9 bases lay between the germline ends.

This clonotype has a single count. The chain joins TRBV6-5 to TRBJ1-2, with 8 nucleotides matching TRBD1. CDR3 length equals 14 residues. Losses at the gene ends were 2 bases for V and 7 bases for J; bases not matched to a gene: 6. In germline, CDR1 is MNHEY, CDR2 SVGAGI. The CDR3 loop is CASSYDRGMGGYTF. In DNA form, the CDR3 reads TGTGCCAGCAGTTACGACAGGGGCATGGGTGGCTACACCTTC.

This clonotype was detected a few times. This rearrangement joins TRBV28 to TRBJ1-1; TRBD1 is a possible D gene (5 bases). The CDR3 loop spans 16 amino acids. V gave up 3 bases and J gave up 0 bases, with 14 bases separating them. Germline CDR1 is MDHEN and CDR2 is SYDVKM. CDR3 coding DNA: TGTGCCAGCAGTTTTTGGGGGGTCCCCATGAACACTGAAGCTTTCTTT. Protein product: CASSFWGVPMNTEAFF.

This clonotype was seen only a few times. V usage is TRBV29-1 and J usage is TRBJ2-5; TRBD1 is a possible D gene (5 bases). The CDR3 covers 13 residues. Trimming took 3 bases from V and 4 from J, leaving 12 bases between them. The V gene's germline CDR1 is SQVTM and CDR2 ANQGSEA. The CDR3: CSVELSGRETQYF. CDR3 DNA sequence: TGCAGCGTTGAGCTGTCAGGGCGAGAGACCCAGTACTTC.

This rearrangement joins TRBV23-1 to TRBJ2-5; 9 nucleotides agree with TRBD2. TRBV23-1 is an open reading frame whose function is uncertain. V was pared by 8 bases and J by 5 bases, with 12 bases of the junction left unmatched. The CDR3 is 15 amino acids. The CDR3: CASRRSGGLDETQYF. In DNA form, the CDR3 reads TGCGCCAGCCGACGAAGCGGGGGGTTGGATGAGACCCAGTACTTC.

This clonotype has only a few counts. One junction end does not reproduce the germline sequence, and a read error may be involved. The chain has TRBV7-2 and TRBJ2-7, with TRBD1 matching over 8 bases. This CDR3 spans 13 amino acids. Germline V gene data show CDR1 as SGHTA and CDR2 as FQGNSA. The chain's CDR3 is CAGSAGGRNNQYF. DNA of the CDR3: TGTGCCGGCAGCGCAGGGGGCAGGAATAACCAGTACTTC.

The rearrangement links TRBV7-6 to TRBJ2-6, with 9 bases lining up with TRBD1. Germline V CDR1 and CDR2: SGHVS, FNYEAQ. V trimming: 5 bases; J trimming: 1 base; junction bases outside the gene matches: 9. The CDR3 loop spans 18 amino acids. The CDR3 region has the DNA TGTGCCAGCAGCGCAACCGGGACAGGGCCTTCTGGGGCCAACGTCCTGACTTTC. Translation: CASSATGTGPSGANVLTF.

This clonotype was seen a few times. The chain uses TRBV14 and TRBJ2-1; maybe TRBD2 (5 bases). There are 15 residues in the CDR3. From germline, CDR1 is SGHDN and CDR2 FVKESK. V was cut by 2 bases and J by 4 bases, with 12 bases left in between. For the CDR3, the DNA is TGTGCCAGCAGCCAATTTGTTGGCGGGTACAATGAGCAGTTCTTC. Residues: CASSQFVGGYNEQFF.

The chain uses TRBV20-1 and TRBJ2-3; 9 bases fit TRBD2. The V gene's germline CDR1 is DFQATT and CDR2 SNEGSKA (reference sequence). The CDR3 is made up of 16 amino acids. V lost 1 base and J lost 4; bases outside the gene matches: 9. The CDR3 region has the DNA TGCAGTGCTAGAGCCAAGCTAGCGGGGAGCGCAGATACGCAGTATTTT. As protein: CSARAKLAGSADTQYF.

This clonotype was detected only a few times. The V gene is TRBV2, the J gene TRBJ2-3; either TRBD1 or TRBD2 may fit D (5 bases each). Germline V CDR1 and CDR2: SNHLY, FYNNEI. The CDR3 is made up of 13 amino acids. With 11 bases removed from V and 0 bases from J, the gap between germline ends came to 12 bases. The CDR3, as DNA: TGTGCCTCTGGGACGGCAAGCACAGATACGCAGTATTTT. This sequence encodes CASGTASTDTQYF.

The rearrangement uses TRBV5-1 and TRBJ2-1; 8 positions agree with TRBD1. Losses at the gene ends were 5 bases for V and 9 bases for J; bases not matched to a gene: 10. CDR1 and CDR2 (germline): SGHRS, YFSETQ. CDR3 length: 14 residues. In DNA form, the CDR3 reads TGCGCCAGCAGATCGGGGACAGGAGATTTTGAGCAGTTCTTC. Its translation is CASRSGTGDFEQFF.

This clonotype was detected a few times. The chain couples TRBV7-9 to TRBJ1-2; a possible D gene is TRBD1 (6 bases). Trimming removed 2 bases from V and 8 bases from J, with 18 bases in between. This CDR3 is built from 15 residues. Per germline, CDR1 SEHNR and CDR2 FQNEAQ (reference sequence). The CDR3 region is CASSLTAGAEGGYTF. In DNA, the CDR3 is TGTGCCAGCAGCTTAACGGCAGGGGCGGAGGGAGGCTACACCTTC.